A single sample is the source of the 28 T cell receptor beta chains below, sequenced in a study of CD8+CD57+ T cells in acquired aplastic anemia. The study profiled TCR beta VDJ and CDR3 using genomic DNA as template. TCRdb reprocessed the reads via MiXCR and lists one record per CDR3 protein. The repertoire consists of some 170,000 distinct CDR3 sequences, with roughly 63% occurring once and the leading ten covering under 45%. Patients sequenced had flow cytometry evidence of CD8+CD57+ cell expansion. The source material was sorted CD4+, CD8+, or CD8+CD57+ T cells (not recorded which) from PBMCs. The receptors shown here come from a human donor with aplastic anemia.

The V gene is TRBV10-3, the J gene TRBJ2-1, with a tentative D call TRBD2 (6 bases). V dropped 8 bases and J dropped 5 bases, with 13 bases sitting between them. The CDR3 extends over 13 amino acids. Germline loops: CDR1 ENHRY, CDR2 SYGVKD. This CDR3 is CAIGGTQHNEQFF. CDR3 coding DNA: TGTGCCATCGGCGGGACCCAGCACAATGAGCAGTTCTTC.

This clonotype turned up a few times. V gene TRBV24-1 combines with J gene TRBJ1-6, with 8 bases aligning to TRBD1. After removal of 3 bases from V and 9 bases from J, the junction contained 9 bases not matched to a gene. This CDR3 is built from 16 residues. The germline gives CDR1 KGHDR, CDR2 SFDVKD. CDR3 in DNA: TGTGCCACCAGTGATGCTGGACAGGGAAAGAGTTCACCCCTCCACTTT. The encoded protein is CATSDAGQGKSSPLHF.

The chain has TRBV19 and TRBJ1-4, with 7 bases fitting TRBD1. This CDR3 spans 16 amino acids. With 5 bases clipped from V and 5 bases from J, the junction kept 11 bases outside the gene matches. Germline assignment: CDR1 LNHDA and CDR2 SQIVND (reference sequence). The CDR3 DNA reads as TGTGCCAGTAGTTCTCGACTGACAGGGATAAATGAAAAACTGTTTTTT. Amino acids: CASSSRLTGINEKLFF.

As DNA, the CDR3 is TGTGCCAGCTACGGCATAAGGTATGAGCAGTTCTTC. Protein sequence: CASYGIRYEQFF. The chain carries TRBV27 and TRBJ2-1, with D unclear. Germline V gene sequence: CDR1 MNHEY, CDR2 SMNVEV (reference sequence). The CDR3 runs 12 residues. Between the trimmed V and J ends, which lost 8 bases and 8 bases, there was a span of 13 bases.

The chain has TRBV5-1 and TRBJ2-7; TRBD2 matches 8 bases. V was clipped by 3 bases and J by 5 bases; unmatched bases: 7. CDR3 length equals 14 residues. CDR1 SGHRS and CDR2 YFSETQ come from the germline V gene. DNA of the CDR3: TGCGCCAGCAGCTCTGGACTAGCTCGAGACGAGCAGTACTTC. Protein sequence: CASSSGLARDEQYF.

The rearrangement joins TRBV20-1 to TRBJ2-5; 10 bases are shared with TRBD2. V lost 5 bases, J lost 5 bases, and 5 bases stayed unmatched. The CDR3 spans 13 residues. Looked up from germline, CDR1 is DFQATT and CDR2 is SNEGSKA (reference sequence). The CDR3 reads CSARLAGSETQYF. The CDR3 nucleotides are TGCAGTGCTCGACTAGCGGGTTCCGAGACCCAGTACTTC.

The V and J genes are TRBV29-1 and TRBJ2-2; unclear D gene. Germline lookup yields CDR1 SQVTM and CDR2 ANQGSEA. The length of the CDR3 is 12 residues. Trimming pared 3 bases from V and 5 bases from J, leaving 7 bases between. The CDR3 loop reads CSVEPTTGELFF. The DNA of the CDR3 is TGCAGCGTTGAGCCAACTACCGGGGAGCTGTTTTTT.

The chain uses TRBV2 and TRBJ1-5; D ambiguous. CDR1 is SNHLY, CDR2 FYNNEI, per germline. This CDR3 is built from 12 residues. Trimming shortened V by 6 bases and J by 5 bases, and 8 bases separated the two germline ends. CDR3: CASSLDDQPQHF. For the CDR3, the DNA is TGTGCCAGCAGCTTGGATGATCAGCCCCAGCATTTT.

The sample holds many counts of this clonotype. This chain uses TRBV12-3 or TRBV12-4 with TRBJ1-2; TRBD1 matches 7 bases. The junction had 13 bases not matched to a gene; V was cut back by 8 bases and J by 4 bases. The CDR3 is 15 amino acids. For the CDR3, the DNA is TGTGCCAGCGGAGAAGACAGGGATCTGATCTATGGCTACACCTTC. Translating gives CASGEDRDLIYGYTF.

CDR3 sequence: CASNDRFSEAFF. The CDR3 DNA follows: TGTGCCAGCAATGATAGGTTCTCTGAAGCTTTCTTT. The V and J genes are TRBV2 and TRBJ1-1; no clear D gene. This CDR3 is built from 12 residues. The V end was cut by 7 bases, the J end by 6 bases, with 12 bases between. The V gene's germline CDR1 is SNHLY and CDR2 FYNNEI.

This chain uses TRBV14 with TRBJ2-7, with 10 nucleotides matching TRBD1. CDR3 size: 14 residues. J was trimmed by 3 bases and V by 6 bases; bases with no gene match: 5. Per germline, CDR1 SGHDN and CDR2 FVKESK. The CDR3 DNA follows: TGTGCCAGCAGGGCCGGGACAGGGGACTACGAGCAGTACTTC. As protein: CASRAGTGDYEQYF.

This chain links TRBV7-9 with TRBJ2-7; perhaps TRBD2 as D (7 bases). The CDR3 is 15 residues long. The germline V gene has CDR1 SEHNR and CDR2 FQNEAQ (reference sequence). The V and J ends lost 4 bases and 0 bases respectively, with 13 bases between them. CDR3 protein: CASSSGEGGSYEQYF. The DNA for the CDR3 is TGTGCCAGCAGCTCGGGGGAGGGGGGCTCCTACGAGCAGTACTTC.

This clonotype was observed a handful of times. The chain is built from TRBV10-3 and TRBJ2-1; 10 bases are a match to TRBD2. V was clipped by 5 bases and J by 5 bases; unmatched bases: 6. CDR1 is ENHRY, CDR2 SYGVKD, per germline. CDR3 length: 15 residues. The CDR3 here is CAISSTLAGDNEQFF. DNA of the CDR3: TGTGCCATCAGTTCGACCCTAGCGGGGGACAATGAGCAGTTCTTC.

The chain joins TRBV29-1 to TRBJ1-3; D remains unclear. Trimming shortened V by 0 bases and J by 16 bases, and 16 bases separated the two germline ends. CDR1 SQVTM and CDR2 ANQGSEA come from the germline V gene. CDR3 length equals 12 residues. CDR3 region: CSVEDGRAVGYF. CDR3 nucleotides: TGCAGCGTTGAAGATGGGCGTGCCGTTGGGTATTTT.

The CDR3 loop reads CAISADTLNYGYTF. Written as DNA, the CDR3 is TGTGCCATCAGTGCGGACACCCTTAACTATGGCTACACCTTC. The V and J genes are TRBV10-3 and TRBJ1-2; tentatively, D is TRBD1 (5 bases). V was clipped by 4 bases and J by 1 base, with 10 bases between them. This CDR3 is 14 amino acids long. CDR1 and CDR2 from the germline V gene are ENHRY and SYGVKD.

This clonotype was counted a few times. The rearrangement joins TRBV2 to TRBJ2-5; D possibly corresponds to TRBD2 (7 bases). CDR3 length: 14 residues. Trimming took 4 bases from V and 7 from J, leaving 16 bases between them. Germline V gene lookup returns CDR1 SNHLY and CDR2 FYNNEI. The DNA of the CDR3 is TGTGCCAGCAGTGGGGGGGGCTCCCAGGGGACCCAGTACTTC. Translation: CASSGGGSQGTQYF.

The J gene is TRBJ2-6, the V gene TRBV2, with no clear D. CDR1 is SNHLY and CDR2 is FYNNEI in the germline V gene. This CDR3 has 14 amino acids. V gave up 6 bases and J gave up 6 bases, with 12 bases separating them. The CDR3 nucleotides are TGTGCCAGCAGGAACCCCCCCTTGGCCAACGTCCTGACTTTC. Amino acid sequence: CASRNPPLANVLTF.

This clonotype has just one count. The chain uses TRBV11-1 and TRBJ2-7; D may match TRBD1 or TRBD2 (5 bases each). The CDR3 sequence is 15 residues long. Trimming removed 6 bases from V and 0 bases from J, with 15 bases in between. Germline lookup yields CDR1 SGHAT and CDR2 FQDESV (reference sequence). The CDR3 loop is CASSARGTASYEQYF. In nucleotides, the CDR3 is TGTGCCAGCAGTGCTAGAGGGACGGCCTCCTACGAGCAGTACTTC.

The chain is built from TRBV10-3 and TRBJ1-1, with 8 bases matching TRBD1. The V and J ends lost 6 bases and 1 base, in that order; junction bases with no gene match: 4. The CDR3 runs 14 residues. Germline-derived CDR1 and CDR2 are ENHRY and SYGVKD. The CDR3 DNA follows: TGTGCCATCAGGGATGGACAGGGGAACACTGAAGCTTTCTTT. It is translated as CAIRDGQGNTEAFF.

The V call is TRBV2, the J call TRBJ2-7; D remains unclear. This CDR3 has 15 amino acids. Germline V lookup: CDR1 SNHLY, CDR2 FYNNEI. V was shortened by 5 bases and J by 7 bases, with 21 bases between the two germline ends. The CDR3 bases are TGTGCCAGCAGTTACTCCGGTGTTTCGAGCGCGGAGCAGTACTTC. Amino acid sequence: CASSYSGVSSAEQYF.

The chain is built from TRBV20-1 and TRBJ2-7; 10 bases are a match to TRBD2. The CDR3 has 14 amino acids. CDR1 DFQATT and CDR2 SNEGSKA come from the germline V gene (reference sequence). Trimming at V came to 4 bases and at J to 4 bases, leaving 7 bases not matched to a gene. Here the CDR3 DNA reads TGCAGTGCTATAGGACTAGCGGATCCATACGAGCAGTACTTC. It encodes CSAIGLADPYEQYF.

The chain uses TRBV24-1 and TRBJ2-3; D ambiguous. CDR1 and CDR2 (germline): KGHDR, SFDVKD. V lost 6 bases, J lost 4 bases, and 10 bases lay in between. This CDR3 is built from 13 residues. The CDR3 region has the DNA TGTGCCACCAGTTTGGCCGGGTCAGATACGCAGTATTTT. It specifies CATSLAGSDTQYF.

V gene TRBV29-1 combines with J gene TRBJ1-2; no clear D gene. Germline CDR1 and CDR2: SQVTM and ANQGSEA. The length of the CDR3 is 13 residues. V lost 8 bases and J 0 bases, leaving 13 bases between the germline ends. CDR3 coding DNA: TGCAGCTTAGCTTACGGACCTAACTATGGCTACACCTTC. It encodes CSLAYGPNYGYTF.

This rearrangement joins TRBV6-1 to TRBJ2-5, with D uncertain. CDR1 MNHNS and CDR2 SASEGT come from the germline V gene. V lost 7 bases and J lost 5, with 5 bases in between. This CDR3 is built from 10 residues. The CDR3: CASTGETQYF. DNA of the CDR3: TGTGCCAGCACCGGGGAGACCCAGTACTTC.

A few counts support this clonotype. A much larger clone lies one base from this, so it may be a read error. The chain combines TRBV12-3 or TRBV12-4 with TRBJ2-7; TRBD2 aligns across 7 bases. There are 14 residues in the CDR3. V was pared by 4 bases and J by 1 base, with 4 bases of the junction left unmatched. The CDR3 DNA reads TGTGCCAGCAGTTGGGGGGGGGGATCCTACGAGCAGTACTTC. Translation: CASSWGGGSYEQYF.

CDR3 DNA: TGTGCCACCAGCCCCTTCGCGTACGAGCAGTACTTC. Protein product: CATSPFAYEQYF. The rearrangement links TRBV24-1 to TRBJ2-7; D is uncertain. CDR1 and CDR2 (germline): KGHDR, SFDVKD. The CDR3 spans 12 residues. The V end lost 7 bases, the J end lost 4 bases, and 10 bases lay between the germline ends.

This chain uses TRBV20-1 with TRBJ1-6, with D possibly TRBD1 on 5 matching bases. The V and J ends lost 0 bases and 0 bases respectively, with 9 bases between them. This CDR3 is built from 16 residues. Germline V gene sequence: CDR1 DFQATT, CDR2 SNEGSKA (reference sequence). The chain's CDR3 is CSARDGGGSYNSPLHF. As DNA, the CDR3 is TGCAGTGCTAGAGACGGCGGGGGCTCCTATAATTCACCCCTCCACTTT.

The chain uses TRBV11-2 and TRBJ2-7; 7 bases map to TRBD2. The CDR3 sequence is 12 residues long. Trimming cost V 5 bases and J 6 bases; bases outside gene matches: 4. CDR1 is SGHAT and CDR2 is FQNNGV in the germline V gene. CDR3 in DNA: TGTGCCAGCAGCACGGGGGGTGGCGAGCAGTACTTC. Translated, it gives CASSTGGGEQYF.